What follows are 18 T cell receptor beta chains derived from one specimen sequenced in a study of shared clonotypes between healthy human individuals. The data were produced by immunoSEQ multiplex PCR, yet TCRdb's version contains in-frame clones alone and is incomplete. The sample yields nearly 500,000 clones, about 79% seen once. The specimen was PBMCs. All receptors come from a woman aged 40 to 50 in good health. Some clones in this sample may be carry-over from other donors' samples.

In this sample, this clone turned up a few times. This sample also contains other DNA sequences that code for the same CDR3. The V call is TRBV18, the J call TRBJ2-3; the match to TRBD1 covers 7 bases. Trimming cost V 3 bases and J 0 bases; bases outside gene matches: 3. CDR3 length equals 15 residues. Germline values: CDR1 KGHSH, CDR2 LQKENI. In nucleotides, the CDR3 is TGTGCCAGCTCACCCCGACAGGGAAGCACAGATACGCAGTATTTT. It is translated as CASSPRQGSTDTQYF.

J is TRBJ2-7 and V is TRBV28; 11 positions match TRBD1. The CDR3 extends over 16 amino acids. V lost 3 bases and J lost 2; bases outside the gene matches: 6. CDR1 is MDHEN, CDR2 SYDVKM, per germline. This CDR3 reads CASSFPGQGGPYEQYF. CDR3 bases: TGTGCCAGCAGTTTTCCGGGACAGGGGGGCCCCTACGAGCAGTACTTC.

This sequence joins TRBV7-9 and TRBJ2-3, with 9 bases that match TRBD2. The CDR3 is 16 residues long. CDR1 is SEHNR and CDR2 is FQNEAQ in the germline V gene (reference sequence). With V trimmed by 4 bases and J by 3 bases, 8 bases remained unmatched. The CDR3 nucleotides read TGTGCCAGCAGCTCCATAGCGGGAGTTATGACAGATACGCAGTATTTT. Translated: CASSSIAGVMTDTQYF.

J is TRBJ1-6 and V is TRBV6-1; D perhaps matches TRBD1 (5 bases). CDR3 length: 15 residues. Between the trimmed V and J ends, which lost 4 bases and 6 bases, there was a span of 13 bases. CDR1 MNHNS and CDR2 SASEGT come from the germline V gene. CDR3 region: CASSGATGSNSPLHF. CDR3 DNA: TGTGCCAGCAGTGGAGCAACAGGTTCTAATTCACCCCTCCACTTT.

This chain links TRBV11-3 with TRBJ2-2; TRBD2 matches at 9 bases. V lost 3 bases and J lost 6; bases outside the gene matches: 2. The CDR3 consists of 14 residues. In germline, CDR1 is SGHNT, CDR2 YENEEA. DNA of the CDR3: TGTGCCAGCAGCTTTGGGACTAGCTCCGGGGAGCTGTTTTTT. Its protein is CASSFGTSSGELFF. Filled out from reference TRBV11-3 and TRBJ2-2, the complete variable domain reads EAGVVQSPRYKIIEKKQPVAFWCNPISGHNTLYWYLQNLGQGPELLIRYENEEAVDDSQLPKDRFSAERLKGVDSTLKIQPAELGDSAVYLCASSFGTSSGELFFGEGSRLTVL.

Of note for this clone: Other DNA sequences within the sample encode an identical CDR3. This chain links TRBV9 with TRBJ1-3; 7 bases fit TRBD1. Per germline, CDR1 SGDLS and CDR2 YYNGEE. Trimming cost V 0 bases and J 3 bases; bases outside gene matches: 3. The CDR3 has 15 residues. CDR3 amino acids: CASSVGTGVGNTIYF. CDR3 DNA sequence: TGTGCCAGCAGCGTAGGTACAGGGGTTGGAAACACCATATATTTT. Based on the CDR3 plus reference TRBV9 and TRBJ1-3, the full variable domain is DSGVTQTPKHLITATGQRVTLRCSPRSGDLSVYWYQQSLDQGLQFLIQYYNGEERAKGNILERFSAQQFPDLHSELNLSSLELGDSALYFCASSVGTGVGNTIYFGEGSWLTVV.

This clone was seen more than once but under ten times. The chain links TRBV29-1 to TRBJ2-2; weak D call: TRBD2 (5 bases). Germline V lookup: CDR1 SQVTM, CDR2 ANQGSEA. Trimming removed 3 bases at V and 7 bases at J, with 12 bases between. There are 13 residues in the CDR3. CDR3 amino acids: CSVDQSGGGELFF. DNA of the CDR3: TGCAGCGTTGACCAGTCCGGAGGCGGGGAGCTGTTTTTT.

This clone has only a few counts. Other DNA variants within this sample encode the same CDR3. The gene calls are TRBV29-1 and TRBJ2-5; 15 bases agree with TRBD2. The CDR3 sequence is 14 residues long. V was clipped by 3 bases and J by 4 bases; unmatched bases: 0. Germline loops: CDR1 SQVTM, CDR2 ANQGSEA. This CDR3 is CSVEGLAGGETQYF. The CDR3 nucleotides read TGCAGCGTTGAGGGACTAGCGGGAGGAGAGACCCAGTACTTC. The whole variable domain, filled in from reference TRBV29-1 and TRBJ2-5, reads SAVISQKPSRDICQRGTSLTIQCQVDSQVTMMFWYRQQPGQSLTLIATANQGSEATYESGFVIDKFPISRPNLTFSTLTVSNMSPEDSSIYLCSVEGLAGGETQYFGPGTRLLVL.

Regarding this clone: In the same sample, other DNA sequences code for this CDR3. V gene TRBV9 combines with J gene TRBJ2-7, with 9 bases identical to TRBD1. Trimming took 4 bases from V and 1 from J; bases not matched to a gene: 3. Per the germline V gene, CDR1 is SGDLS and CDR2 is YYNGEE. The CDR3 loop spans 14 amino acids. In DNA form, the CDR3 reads TGTGCCAGCAGCAGGGGACAGGGATCCTACGAGCAGTACTTC. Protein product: CASSRGQGSYEQYF.

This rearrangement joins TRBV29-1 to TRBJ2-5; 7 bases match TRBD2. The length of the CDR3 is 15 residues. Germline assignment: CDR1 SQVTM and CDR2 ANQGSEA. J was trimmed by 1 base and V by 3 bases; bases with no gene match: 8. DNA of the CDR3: TGCAGCGTTGAGAGAGGGACTAACGGCCAAGAGACCCAGTACTTC. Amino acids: CSVERGTNGQETQYF. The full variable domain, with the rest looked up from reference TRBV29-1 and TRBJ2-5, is SAVISQKPSRDICQRGTSLTIQCQVDSQVTMMFWYRQQPGQSLTLIATANQGSEATYESGFVIDKFPISRPNLTFSTLTVSNMSPEDSSIYLCSVERGTNGQETQYFGPGTRLLVL.

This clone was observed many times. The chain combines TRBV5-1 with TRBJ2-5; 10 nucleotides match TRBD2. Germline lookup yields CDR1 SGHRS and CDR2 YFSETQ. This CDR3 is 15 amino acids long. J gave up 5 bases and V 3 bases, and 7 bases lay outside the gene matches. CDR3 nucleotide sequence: TGCGCCAGCAGCTCCCGAGCGGGGGGGTCTGAGACCCAGTACTTC. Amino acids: CASSSRAGGSETQYF.

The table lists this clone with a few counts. CDR3 loop: CASSVLAGSRYEQYF. The DNA for the CDR3 is TGTGCCAGCAGCGTACTAGCGGGAAGCCGATACGAGCAGTACTTC. The rearrangement joins TRBV11-2 to TRBJ2-7, with 10 bases identical to TRBD2. The CDR3 contains 15 residues. Germline CDR1 is SGHAT and CDR2 is FQNNGV. With 5 bases clipped from V and 4 bases from J, the junction kept 8 bases outside the gene matches.

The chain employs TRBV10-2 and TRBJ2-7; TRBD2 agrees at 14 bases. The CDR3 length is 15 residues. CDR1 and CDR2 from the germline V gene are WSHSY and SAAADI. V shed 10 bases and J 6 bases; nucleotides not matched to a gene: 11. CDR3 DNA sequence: TGCGCCACCCGAGGGACTAGCGGGAGTGTGAGCGAGCAGTACTTC. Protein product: CATRGTSGSVSEQYF.

The CDR3 loop reads CASSSDRLNTEAFF. CDR3 in DNA: TGTGCCAGTAGTTCGGACAGGCTGAACACTGAAGCTTTCTTT. The gene calls are TRBV19 and TRBJ1-1; 7 positions agree with TRBD1. Germline V lookup: CDR1 LNHDA, CDR2 SQIVND (reference sequence). CDR3 size: 14 residues. With 5 bases clipped from V and 0 bases from J, the junction kept 3 bases outside the gene matches.

The CDR3 sequence is CASRWTSGFPTDTQYF. The DNA for the CDR3 is TGTGCCAGCAGGTGGACTAGCGGTTTTCCCACAGATACGCAGTATTTT. This chain links TRBV28 with TRBJ2-3, with 10 nucleotides matching TRBD2. The V gene end was trimmed by 6 bases and the J gene end by 2 bases; junction bases not matched to a gene: 8. This CDR3 contains 16 residues. Per the germline V gene, CDR1 is MDHEN and CDR2 is SYDVKM.

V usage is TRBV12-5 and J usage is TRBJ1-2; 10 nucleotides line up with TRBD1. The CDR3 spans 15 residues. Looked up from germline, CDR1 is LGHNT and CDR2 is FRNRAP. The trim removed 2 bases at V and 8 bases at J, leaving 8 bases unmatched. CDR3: CASGLSNDRGQGYTF. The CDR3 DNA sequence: TGTGCTAGTGGTTTGTCAAATGACAGGGGGCAAGGCTACACCTTC. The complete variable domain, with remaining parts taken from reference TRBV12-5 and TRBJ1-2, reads DARVTQTPRHKVTEMGQEVTMRCQPILGHNTVFWYRQTMMQGLELLAYFRNRAPLDDSGMPKDRFSAEMPDATLATLKIQPSEPRDSAVYFCASGLSNDRGQGYTFGSGTRLTVV.

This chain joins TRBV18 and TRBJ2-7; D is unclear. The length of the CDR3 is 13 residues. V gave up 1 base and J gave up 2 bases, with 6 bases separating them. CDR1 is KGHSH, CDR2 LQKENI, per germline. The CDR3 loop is CASSPQGPYEQYF. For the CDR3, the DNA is TGTGCCAGCTCACCACAGGGTCCCTACGAGCAGTACTTC.

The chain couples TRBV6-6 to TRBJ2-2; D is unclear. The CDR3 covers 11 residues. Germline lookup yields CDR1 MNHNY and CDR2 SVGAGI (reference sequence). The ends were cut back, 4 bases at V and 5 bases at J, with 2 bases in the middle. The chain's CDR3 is CASSSTGELFF. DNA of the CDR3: TGTGCCAGCAGTTCTACCGGGGAGCTGTTTTTT.